The 5 T cell receptor beta chains below were found in one sample sequenced in a study of blood T cell repertoires in COVID-19. Sequenced by immunoSEQ multiplex PCR; TCRdb stores in-frame clones only, minus some. Here the sample spans 350,000 to 550,000 clones, nearly 90% being singletons. The source material was PBMCs or T cells enriched from blood (not recorded which). These receptor sequences come from a young woman with acute COVID-19.

The chain joins TRBV15 to TRBJ1-5; TRBD1 matches 7 bases. Germline V CDR1 and CDR2: LNHNV, YYDKDF (reference sequence). The CDR3 extends over 14 amino acids. The J segment lost 7 bases and the V segment lost 2 bases, leaving 5 bases of the junction unmatched. DNA of the CDR3: TGTGCCACCAGCAGACCGCAGGGGGACCAGCCCCAGCATTTT. It specifies CATSRPQGDQPQHF.

This chain connects TRBV6-5 to TRBJ2-1; 12 bases are a match to TRBD2. Germline V gives CDR1 MNHEY, CDR2 SVGAGI. V shed 6 bases and J 4 bases; nucleotides not matched to a gene: 4. CDR3 length: 15 residues. The CDR3 protein is CASSYGTSGYNEQFF. In DNA form, the CDR3 reads TGTGCCAGCAGCTACGGGACTAGCGGGTACAATGAGCAGTTCTTC.

The chain carries TRBV5-4 and TRBJ1-4; maybe TRBD1 (5 bases). V lost 0 bases, J lost 2 bases, and 5 bases lay in between. The CDR3 extends over 14 amino acids. The V gene's germline CDR1 is SGHNT and CDR2 YYREEE (reference sequence). The CDR3 region is CASSLDRTNEKLFF. In DNA form, the CDR3 reads TGTGCCAGCAGCTTGGACAGGACTAATGAAAAACTGTTTTTT.

The chain uses TRBV6-4 and TRBJ2-1; D might be TRBD1 (6 bases). The V and J ends lost 5 bases and 3 bases respectively, with 17 bases between them. Germline loops: CDR1 MRHNA, CDR2 SNTAGT. The CDR3 length is 16 residues. The CDR3: CASSLSYRDNYNEQFF. CDR3 sequence (DNA): TGTGCCAGCAGTCTTTCATACAGGGATAACTACAATGAGCAGTTCTTC.

The chain recombines TRBV5-4 with TRBJ2-1; 15 nucleotides align to TRBD2. V trimming: 3 bases; J trimming: 0 bases; junction bases outside the gene matches: 4. CDR3 size: 18 residues. Germline V lookup: CDR1 SGHNT, CDR2 YYREEE (reference sequence). The CDR3 is CASSWGLAGGRSYNEQFF. The DNA for the CDR3 is TGTGCCAGCAGCTGGGGACTAGCGGGAGGTCGCTCCTACAATGAGCAGTTCTTC. The full variable domain, rest sourced from reference TRBV5-4 and TRBJ2-1, is ETGVTQSPTHLIKTRGQQVTLRCSSQSGHNTVSWYQQALGQGPQFIFQYYREEENGRGNFPPRFSGLQFPNYSSELNVNALELDDSALYLCASSWGLAGGRSYNEQFFGPGTRLTVL.